Sequencing of this TCR beta chain was carried out in a study of blood T cell repertoires in COVID-19. Overall study context: T cells, B-cell-depleted T cells, or PBMCs supplied cDNA or gDNA.

The CDR3 contains 15 residues. Germline V lookup: CDR1 SGHRS, CDR2 YFSETQ. V dropped 4 bases and J dropped 6; count of bases not matched to a gene: 9. Authors' processing steps: Using reference gene primer amplification, nucleated cell counts were estimated. Measured with immunoSEQ multiplex PCR; TCRdb has only the in-frame clones, and not every one. Clone size and the V and J calls come from that table; the DNA yielded D and trimming. The sample yields approximately 93,000 clones, about 90% seen once. Input material: peripheral blood. The sequence was collected from a man between 45 and 60 years old with COVID-19, enrolled during active disease. V gene TRBV5-1 combines with J gene TRBJ2-7, with 11 bases that match TRBD1. CDR3 bases: TGCGCCAGCAGCCAGAGGACAGGGGGCATTCTCGAGCAGTACTTC. This codes for CASSQRTGGILEQYF.